Sequencing of this T cell receptor beta chain was carried out in a study of post-analysis software for immune sequencing data. Overall study context: The disease courses spanned relapsing-remitting, secondary progressive and progressive-relapsing forms of multiple sclerosis. Regarding the study as a whole: Strong same-batch co-clustering of samples appeared with F measure clustering. Four to six TRBV segments were more frequent in patients than controls; TRBV5-6, TRBV5-1 and TRBV20-1 belonged to this group.

The TCR beta cDNA libraries carried unique molecular identifiers. With about 1 to 11 million T cells as the source, roughly 0.5 million cDNA molecules resulted. TCRdb called the PCR reads again in MiXCR, with one record for every CDR3 protein. This repertoire shows approximately 460,000 distinct CDR3 sequences, 40% to 55% found once; its top ten account for about 12%. Germline V gives CDR1 MDHEN, CDR2 SYDVKM. The CDR3 loop spans 14 amino acids. Only a few counts were recorded for this clonotype. The antigen remains unidentified. This receptor was obtained from a girl aged 10 to 17 with multiple sclerosis. The sequencing input was blood. V usage is TRBV28 and J usage is TRBJ2-4; 7 bases fit TRBD1. The J call may not be correct, given that the DNA end is closer to TRBJ2-7. CDR3 nucleotide sequence: TGTGCCAGCAGCTTGACAGGGCGGACGGACGAGCAGTACTTC. Translated: CASSLTGRTDEQYF.